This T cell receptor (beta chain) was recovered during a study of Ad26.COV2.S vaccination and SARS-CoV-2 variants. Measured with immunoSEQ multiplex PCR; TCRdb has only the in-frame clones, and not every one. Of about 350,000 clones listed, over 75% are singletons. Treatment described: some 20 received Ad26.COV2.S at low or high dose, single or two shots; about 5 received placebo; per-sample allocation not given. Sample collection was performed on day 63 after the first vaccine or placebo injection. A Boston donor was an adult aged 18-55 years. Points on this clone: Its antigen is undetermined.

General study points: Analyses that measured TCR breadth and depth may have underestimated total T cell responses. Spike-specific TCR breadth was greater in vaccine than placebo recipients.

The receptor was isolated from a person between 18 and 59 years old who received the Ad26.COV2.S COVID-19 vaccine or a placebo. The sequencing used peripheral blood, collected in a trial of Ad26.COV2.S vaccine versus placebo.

CDR3 loop: CASSLSTLMNTEAFF. The CDR3 DNA is TGTGCCAGCAGTTTATCGACGCTCATGAACACTGAAGCTTTCTTT. The gene calls are TRBV27 and TRBJ1-1; no clear D. V was cut by 0 bases and J by 0 bases, with 8 bases left in between. Per germline, CDR1 MNHEY and CDR2 SMNVEV (reference sequence). The CDR3 has 15 amino acids.